This passage covers 10 T cell receptor beta chains from one sample sequenced in a study of cytomegalovirus exposure and HLA in healthy donors. The PCR was carried out with 60 Vbeta primers and 13 Jbeta primers. Here immunoSEQ multiplex PCR was the method, and the copy in TCRdb shows in-frame clones only, minus some. The table has fewer than 150,000 clones, over 55% seen once. The sequenced sample consisted of PBMCs. These receptors originate from a man between 18 and 29 years old in good health and CMV-seropositive.

This clone was counted between two and nine times. Other DNA sequences from this sample encode an identical CDR3 as well. The J gene is TRBJ1-1, the V gene TRBV7-3, with D perhaps matching TRBD1 (5 bases). V was clipped by 0 bases and J by 5 bases, with 7 bases between them. There are 13 residues in the CDR3. Per germline, CDR1 SGHTA and CDR2 FQGTGA. CDR3 amino acids: CASSLTGGTEAFF. The CDR3, as DNA: TGTGCCAGCAGCTTAACCGGGGGGACTGAAGCTTTCTTT.

This clone has a handful of counts. The J gene is TRBJ2-5, the V gene TRBV5-8; D call uncertain. Germline loops: CDR1 SGHTS, CDR2 YDEGEE. Between the trimmed V and J ends, which lost 0 bases and 1 base, there was a span of 7 bases. The CDR3 sequence is 14 residues long. CDR3 nucleotide sequence: TGTGCCAGCAGCTTGGGAACTACCCAAGAGACCCAGTACTTC. This translates into CASSLGTTQETQYF.

The chain is built from TRBV6-5 and TRBJ1-2; D unclear. This CDR3 comprises 16 residues. Germline V gene data show CDR1 as MNHEY and CDR2 as SVGAGI. The V end was cut by 4 bases, the J end by 2 bases, with 17 bases between. The CDR3 region has the DNA TGTGCCAGCAGTTGGGAGAGTAACACCCGGAACTATGGCTACACCTTC. Protein product: CASSWESNTRNYGYTF.

This clone has just a few counts. The chain recombines TRBV2 with TRBJ2-1; TRBD2 matches 10 bases. Germline assignment: CDR1 SNHLY and CDR2 FYNNEI. V lost 11 bases to trimming and J lost 4 bases; unmatched junction nucleotides: 8. The CDR3 covers 14 residues. DNA of the CDR3: TGTGCCGGTAGCGGGGGGCCCTATTACAATGAGCAGTTCTTC. As protein: CAGSGGPYYNEQFF.

The gene calls are TRBV5-1 and TRBJ2-2; tentative D call: TRBD2 (6 bases). The CDR3 length is 16 residues. V was shortened by 2 bases and J by 0 bases, with 11 bases between the two germline ends. Germline values: CDR1 SGHRS, CDR2 YFSETQ. The CDR3 nucleotides are TGCGCCAGCAGCTTTCTAGCGCTCGCGAACACCGGGGAGCTGTTTTTT. This sequence encodes CASSFLALANTGELFF.

This clone was observed a handful of times. The chain couples TRBV11-2 to TRBJ1-2; TRBD1 matches 7 bases. Germline CDR1 is SGHAT and CDR2 is FQNNGV. The CDR3 runs to 15 residues. J gave up 0 bases and V 1 base, and 2 bases lay outside the gene matches. CDR3 sequence (DNA): TGTGCCAGCAGCTTAGTAGGGACAGCTAACTATGGCTACACCTTC. Translation: CASSLVGTANYGYTF.

The chain links TRBV11-2 to TRBJ2-7; TRBD1 matches at 7 bases. This CDR3 region has 16 residues. The V gene end was trimmed by 2 bases and the J gene end by 5 bases; junction bases not matched to a gene: 12. Germline V gene lookup returns CDR1 SGHAT and CDR2 FQNNGV. The CDR3 loop is CASSLTGAKDVNEQYF. CDR3 sequence (DNA): TGTGCCAGCAGCTTAACAGGGGCCAAGGATGTGAACGAGCAGTACTTC.

The J gene is TRBJ2-7, the V gene TRBV6-1; 7 bases are a match to TRBD1. This CDR3 region has 15 residues. Trimming took 8 bases from V and 3 from J; bases not matched to a gene: 13. From germline, CDR1 is MNHNS and CDR2 SASEGT. The CDR3 is CASREGPGGIYEQYV. CDR3 bases: TGTGCCAGCCGCGAAGGTCCAGGGGGAATCTACGAGCAGTACGTC.

The chain carries TRBV7-3 and TRBJ2-2, with 7 bases identical to TRBD2. This CDR3 contains 17 residues. V dropped 2 bases and J dropped 5; count of bases not matched to a gene: 11. Germline V gives CDR1 SGHTA, CDR2 FQGTGA. The DNA for the CDR3 is TGTGCCAGCAGCTTAGTAGCGGGTCTTGCGGGTACCGGGGAGCTGTTTTTT. Amino acid sequence: CASSLVAGLAGTGELFF.

The genes are TRBV10-1 and TRBJ1-2; D may be TRBD1 (5 bases). The V end lost 2 bases, the J end lost 2 bases, and 6 bases lay between the germline ends. CDR3 length: 13 residues. Germline CDR1 reads WNHNN; CDR2 reads SYGVQD (reference sequence). The CDR3 sequence is CASSEDRNYGYTF. The CDR3 DNA reads TGCGCCAGCAGTGAGGACAGAAACTATGGCTACACCTTC.